The entry below gives a single T cell receptor beta chain sequence along with its context. This clone's antigen is unknown. The data stem from a study of cytomegalovirus exposure and HLA in healthy donors (dated by TCRdb to 2016 to 2017). Context from the whole study: An earlier analysis of around 600 of the donors reported approximately 300 Gb of sequence data and approximately 110 million unique TCR beta sequences from 150 million to 200 million T cells. The T cell repertoires of under 700 subjects were profiled by immunosequencing and related to cytomegalovirus serostatus. A later analysis re-analyzed previously published TCR beta repertoires from 550 to 700 donors and added high-resolution HLA genotyping to study TCR occurrence patterns. To predict cytomegalovirus infection status, the study brought together high-throughput TCR immunosequencing, statistical association of individual TCRs with disease status, and machine learning. Typing coverage varied by locus: about 629-640 donors for A, B, C, DRB1 and DQB1; about 520 for DQA1; around 570 for DPA1; approximately 470 for DPB1. The genetic ancestry cluster associated with self-reported Caucasian donors included 81% of the 398 genotyped donors. To decide whether each TCR beta V gene segment behaved as functional or pseudogenic, an earlier analysis of several hundred of the donors relied on high-throughput TCR beta sequencing. The study aimed to test whether cataloging public T cell receptors could reveal signatures of past pathogen exposure. Donor age, sex, ethnicity and CMV serostatus were compiled together with the repertoire data. In addition to the first cohort of approximately 670 subjects, a separate validation cohort of 130 or so different subjects was used. Across some 400 genotyped donors of the cohort, an average of approximately 240,000 unique TCR beta nucleotide sequences per donor were sequenced, and approximately 17% of those sequences were non-productive. Approximately 300 gigabases of sequencing data and approximately 93 million unique TCR sequences were included in an early release covering 550 to 800 HLA-typed donors. The later analysis used no new phenotypic data to find candidate immune exposures, relying instead on TCR beta sequences and their occurrence across donors. All discovery cohort repertoires had been generated using a single sequencing platform. Class I and class II HLA loci were covered by the typing at four-digit resolution. Because of strong linkage in the cohort, four to six DR-DQ haplotypes were treated as single units for association and clustering. A later genetic analysis took genome-wide SNP genotypes for about 55% of the 666 donors and used that subset as a discovery cohort.

The germline ends are 8 bases apart after V is trimmed by 2 bases and J by 0 bases. The germline V gene yields KGHSH for CDR1 and LQKENI for CDR2. The CDR3 starts with the cysteine, ends with the phenylalanine, and has 16 residues. Just the 48-base CDR3 DNA is kept, in frame starting at base 1. The cohort comprised several hundred healthy bone marrow donors. Cohort members were all nominally healthy when sampled, although unrecorded immune exposures were likely present. The donor was CMV seronegative and belonged to the group of 320 or so seronegative cohort members. Each donor provided a peripheral blood sample, and peripheral blood mononuclear cells were used for TCR beta sequencing. The Qiagen DNeasy Blood Extraction Kit was used to extract genomic DNA from the blood cell samples. Broader findings and caveats from the paper: For the cohort, immune exposure information was limited to CMV serostatus. Some IMGT-functional V segments, including TRBV6-2 and TRBV6-3, could not be distinguished by the 87-base-pair reads and were therefore excluded. According to a later analysis, parvovirus B19, influenza, CMV and Epstein-Barr virus appeared linked to several top co-occurrence clusters. Linkage disequilibrium might explain the correlated functional status among segregating V segments, but an unknown experimental factor could not be ruled out. This cohort had only TCR beta chains sequenced, and the lack of alpha or paired-chain data limited which features could be detected. In vitro tests confirmed that three of the cytomegalovirus-associated TCR beta chains recognize cytomegalovirus antigens. Compared with the approximately 600-donor mean, donors in an Asian-associated ancestry cluster had fewer N-insertions in productive TCRs, according to a later genetic analysis. Cytomegalovirus status was reported to be diagnosed by the classifier with high specificity and sensitivity in both the original and validation cohorts. In a later analysis, 16,951 TCR beta sequences were associated with specific HLA alleles at a false discovery rate of 0.05. A further reported finding was that TCR beta sequences accurately predicted the HLA-A and HLA-B alleles for most subjects in the first cohort. In a later analysis, TCR association rates were found to vary across HLA loci, with the most associated TCRs seen for DRB1 alleles and the fewest for HLA-C alleles. HLA typing was unavailable for some donors at each locus, so association tests used only the typed subset. In a later genetic analysis, a missense DCLRE1C variant was associated with V-gene and J-gene trimming of TCR beta chains, and the association was replicated in an independent cohort. A later analysis found that most CMV-associated TCR beta chains appeared HLA-restricted, with HLA associations seemingly driven largely by CMV exposure. Strong co-occurrence of HLA alleles, especially DR and DQ, made assigning TCR associations to individual alleles difficult. Compared with equally common non-associated chains, HLA-associated TCR beta chains in a later analysis were more clonally expanded and had lower generation probabilities. Because counts were too low, some 17 rarely observed V segments, including chromosome 9 orphons, were left out of the earlier analysis of 500 to 650 of the donors. Sequencing depth was assumed to be roughly uniform across donors in the presence/absence analyses, though that assumption may not hold. Broadly in line with IMGT annotations, most TCR beta V segments showed up in productive rearrangements about 87% or about 30% of the time in an earlier analysis of 450 to 750 of the donors. While some public TCRs were present in many individuals, most TCR sequences turned up only very rarely across donors. The authors suggested that the approach could potentially be extended to other disease states and immunological phenotypes. A total of about 150 TCR beta chains were listed by the study as associated with cytomegalovirus. A cluster of highly shared sequence variants was judged likely to be a technical artifact of the sequencing pipeline.

The method behind the library was the immunoSEQ multiplex PCR assay. A mixture of 60 forward primers for TCR Vbeta segments and 13 reverse primers for TCR Jbeta segments was used in the multiplex PCR. The CDR3 region of rearranged TCR beta genes was amplified from genomic DNA with a multiplex PCR assay. The Illumina HiSeq System was used to sequence the amplified TCR beta libraries as 87-base-pair reads. For the original study's pipeline: Across the roughly 640 repertoires, a later analysis counted around 80 million unique TCR beta chains, 9.5 million to 12 million of which were shared by at least two donors. Raw reads were error-corrected and collapsed into unique sequences by a nearest-neighbor algorithm in which closely related sequences were merged to remove PCR and sequencing errors. Alignment of CDR3 sequences to IMGT reference sequences was used to assign V, D and J gene segments. For a sequence to be retained, a match of at least six nucleotides to both a V gene segment and a J gene segment was required. Rearrangements were classified as productive when the CDR3 lacked stop codons and remained in frame with V and J, and all other rearrangements were classified as non-productive. CDR3 was defined by IMGT convention, running from the second conserved V-encoded cysteine to the conserved J-encoded phenylalanine. Sequences without an unambiguous match to a single V gene segment were excluded from the earlier analysis of approximately 600 of the donors. In an earlier analysis of 587 of the donors, V segments were called functional above 56.7% productive rearrangements and were called segregating when the between-donor standard deviation exceeded 5%. A statistical classification framework was built for diagnosing cytomegalovirus status from the catalog of TCR beta chain sequences. In a later analysis, TCR nucleotide sequences were compared against IMGT/GENE-DB human TR gene sequences so that V and J genes could be assigned. Using the TCRdist pipeline, a later analysis assigned CDR3 sequences along with most-parsimonious VDJ recombination scenarios. In a later analysis, every TCR beta chain was defined by the combination of its CDR3 amino acid sequence and its V-gene family, and reads without a unique V-gene family were dropped. As a way to deal with suspected cross-contamination and a sequencing artifact, a later analysis dropped under 600 nucleotide sequences that were highly shared and had low generation probability. A later analysis calculated a clonal expansion index for each public chain from normalized within-repertoire ranks of inferred template counts. In a later analysis, generation probabilities were computed using a VDJ recombination model fitted to out-of-frame rearrangements, and the results were checked against IGoR. A later analysis scored TCR-TCR, TCR-HLA and TCR-CMV co-occurrence with hypergeometric tests, applying a repertoire-size bias correction to TCR pairs. A later analysis estimated false discovery rates by permuting HLA or CMV assignments 20 times. In a later analysis, co-occurring TCRs were grouped using DBSCAN, and TCRdist sequence similarity was added for clustering within HLA-allele-positive subsets. Repertoires with fewer than 30,000 or more than 120,000 public chains were left out of co-occurrence clustering, as were about five repertoires with anomalous nucleotide sharing. TCRdb's version of the immuneACCESS table is confined to in-frame rearrangements and falls short of the full clone set. An unresolved V gene accounts for under half of the shortfall where checked; the remainder is of unknown origin. The V and J calls and clone size are taken from that table; D and trimming were inferred from the DNA. The sample's table covers 40,000 or so clones. The ten largest make up under 5% of the sample.

The chain is encoded by TRBV18 joined to TRBJ1-6; the D gene assignment is ambiguous. The TCR sequence derives from a male donor in good health and CMV-seronegative. Material for sequencing was PBMCs. The CDR3 has the sequence CASSPDTRSYNSPLHF. The DNA is as follows: TGTGCCAGCTCACCAGACACTCGCTCCTATAATTCACCCCTCCACTTT.